The 8 T cell receptor beta chains below come from one sample, sequenced in a study of cytomegalovirus exposure and HLA in healthy donors. The PCR contained 60 Vbeta and 13 Jbeta primers. Clones were read by immunoSEQ multiplex PCR, and TCRdb kept only the in-frame ones, dropping some. The sample consists of approximately 130,000 clones, about 82% of them appearing once. The material sequenced was PBMCs. The receptor set was obtained from a boy aged 5-17 years in good health and CMV-seronegative.

The table lists this clone with a few counts. The chain recombines TRBV5-4 with TRBJ1-2; D perhaps matches TRBD1 (6 bases). V lost 0 bases to trimming and J lost 1 base, with 13 bases between them. CDR1 is SGHNT, CDR2 YYREEE, per germline (reference sequence). The CDR3 contains 16 residues. In DNA, the CDR3 is TGTGCCAGCAGCTTGGTTCCGGGGGGCGGTAACTATGGCTACACCTTC. Translating it yields CASSLVPGGGNYGYTF.

The rearrangement links TRBV4-3 to TRBJ2-2; 7 nucleotides match TRBD1. Unmatched junction bases numbered 5, after V lost 1 base and J lost 3 bases. Germline CDR1 reads LGHNA; CDR2 reads YSLEER. This CDR3 spans 16 amino acids. Written as DNA, the CDR3 is TGCGCCAGCAGCCAAGTACAGGGGTCGGACACCGGGGAGCTGTTTTTT. Translated, it gives CASSQVQGSDTGELFF.

CDR3 sequence: CASSLGTGGPYEQYF. CDR3 coding DNA: TGTGCCAGCAGCCTAGGTACGGGAGGGCCTTACGAGCAGTACTTC. This rearrangement joins TRBV14 to TRBJ2-7; 8 nucleotides line up with TRBD2. The CDR3 has 15 amino acids. CDR1 is SGHDN, CDR2 FVKESK, per germline. The V gene end was trimmed by 4 bases and the J gene end by 4 bases; junction bases not matched to a gene: 9.

The V call is TRBV6-5, the J call TRBJ2-7, with a tentative D call TRBD1 (5 bases). In germline, CDR1 is MNHEY, CDR2 SVGAGI. The CDR3 runs to 13 residues. Trimming left V 6 bases short and J 0 bases short, with 9 bases between. CDR3: CASRGDSSYEQYF. CDR3 sequence (DNA): TGTGCCAGCAGAGGAGACAGCTCCTACGAGCAGTACTTC.

This CDR3 is CASSIAGENYEQYF. In DNA form, the CDR3 reads TGTGCCAGCAGTATAGCGGGAGAAAACTACGAGCAGTACTTC. The chain has TRBV6-6 and TRBJ2-7, with TRBD2 matching 9 bases. The CDR3 length is 14 residues. Germline V gene data show CDR1 as MNHNY and CDR2 as SVGAGI (reference sequence). Trimming at V came to 5 bases and at J to 3 bases, leaving 5 bases not matched to a gene.

This clone showed up just once. The chain is built from TRBV6-6 and TRBJ2-7; 7 nucleotides match TRBD1. Germline CDR1 reads MNHNY; CDR2 reads SVGAGI (reference sequence). With 8 bases clipped from V and 0 bases from J, the junction kept 10 bases outside the gene matches. The CDR3 runs 15 residues. The CDR3 is CASLTTGTASYEQYF. CDR3 sequence (DNA): TGTGCCAGCCTAACAACCGGGACAGCCTCCTACGAGCAGTACTTC.

This clone was detected a few times. The chain joins TRBV7-8 to TRBJ1-2, with 7 bases lining up with TRBD1. V lost 1 base to trimming and J lost 0 bases; unmatched junction nucleotides: 14. Germline CDR1 SGHVS, CDR2 FQNEAQ. The CDR3 contains 19 residues. DNA for the CDR3: TGTGCCAGCAGCTTAGTGCGACAGGGAGAGGGCTTAGCTAACTATGGCTACACCTTC. Protein sequence: CASSLVRQGEGLANYGYTF.

J is TRBJ2-1 and V is TRBV5-1; the match to TRBD2 covers 9 bases. The CDR3 runs 16 residues. Germline CDR1 is SGHRS and CDR2 is YFSETQ. V shed 0 bases and J 5 bases; nucleotides not matched to a gene: 6. For the CDR3, the DNA is TGCGCCAGCAGCTTGGGTCGGGTAGCGGGAGACAATGAGCAGTTCTTC. Translated: CASSLGRVAGDNEQFF.